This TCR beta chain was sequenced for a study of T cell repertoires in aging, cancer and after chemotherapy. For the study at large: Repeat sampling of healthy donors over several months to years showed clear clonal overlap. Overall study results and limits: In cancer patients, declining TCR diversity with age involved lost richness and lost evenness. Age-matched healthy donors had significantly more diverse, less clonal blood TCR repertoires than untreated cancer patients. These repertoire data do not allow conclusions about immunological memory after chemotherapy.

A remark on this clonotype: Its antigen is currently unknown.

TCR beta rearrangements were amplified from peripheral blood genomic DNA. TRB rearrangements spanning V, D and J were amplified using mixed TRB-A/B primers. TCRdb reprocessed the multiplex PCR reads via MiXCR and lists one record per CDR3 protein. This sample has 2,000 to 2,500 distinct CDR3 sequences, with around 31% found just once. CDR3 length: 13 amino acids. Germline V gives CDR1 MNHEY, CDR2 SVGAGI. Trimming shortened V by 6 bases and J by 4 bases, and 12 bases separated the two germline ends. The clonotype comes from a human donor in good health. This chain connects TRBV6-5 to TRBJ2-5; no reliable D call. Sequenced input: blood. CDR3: CASRQTVVETQYF. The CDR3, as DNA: TGTGCCAGCAGGCAAACAGTGGTAGAGACCCAGTACTTC.